Below, 2 T cell receptor beta chains from the same sample are listed, as sequenced in a study of shared clonotypes between healthy human individuals. Profiling relied on immunoSEQ multiplex PCR, and the TCRdb table lists in-frame clones only, not all of them. Among roughly 850,000 clones listed, just over 95% were seen once. Terminally differentiated effector memory CD45RA+ cells were left out of the naive CD8 fraction, which was CD45RO-negative and positively selected for CCR7. Sequenced sample: naive CD8+ T cells sorted from blood. The receptors come from a man between 25 and 39 years old in good health.

V and J are TRBV19 and TRBJ2-7; D is perhaps TRBD2 (5 bases). The germline gives CDR1 LNHDA, CDR2 SQIVND (reference sequence). The CDR3 length is 13 residues. The ends were cut back, 3 bases at V and 4 bases at J, with 10 bases in the middle. The CDR3 DNA reads TGTGCCAGTAGTATTTATTCGGGGTACGAGCAGTACTTC. This encodes CASSIYSGYEQYF.

This chain links TRBV18 with TRBJ2-7; maybe TRBD1 (5 bases). This CDR3 spans 13 amino acids. V gave up 3 bases and J gave up 6 bases, with 12 bases separating them. CDR1 is KGHSH and CDR2 is LQKENI in the germline V gene. The CDR3 DNA is TGTGCCAGCTCACCCATTAAGGGGCGCGAGCAGTACTTC. Translated, it gives CASSPIKGREQYF.